The clone carrying this TCR beta chain is a singleton in its sample. Its cognate antigen is unknown. The Oncomine TCR Beta short-read assay was applied to DNA of cultured CD4+ T cells. TCRdb called the PCR reads again in MiXCR, with one record for every CDR3 protein. This table has some 16,000 distinct CDR3 sequences, 57% appearing once. Germline values: CDR1 DFQATT, CDR2 SNEGSKA (reference sequence). The CDR3 has 14 residues. Trimming took 8 bases from V and 2 from J; bases not matched to a gene: 11. Treatment: roughly 10-day PBMC culture with coronavirus spike peptide pools or control peptides (ViraFEST assay). Once peptide pools had expanded antigen-specific T cells, ViraFEST sequenced TCRs. This sample is drawn from a study of vaccination and CD4 T cells after COVID-19. Study at large: Overlapping spike peptides from SARS-CoV-2, HCoV-NL63, HCoV-OC43 and HCoV-229E served to stimulate the cells. The authors gave control cultures a CEFX pool, an HIV-1 Nef pool, or no peptide.

The sequencing input was CD4+ T cells from blood, cultured in vitro. This sequence originates from a human donor who had recovered from COVID-19. This rearrangement joins TRBV20-1 to TRBJ2-7; 8 bases fit TRBD2. The CDR3 region is CSQPAGGTAYEQYF. The DNA for the CDR3 is TGCAGTCAACCGGCGGGAGGCACCGCCTACGAGCAGTACTTC.